This passage covers 19 T cell receptor beta chains from one sample sequenced in a study of T cell responses to AZD1222 COVID-19 vaccine. This table comes from immunoSEQ multiplex PCR, and its TCRdb copy is limited to in-frame clones, with some not included. There are 86,000 or so clones in the sample; roughly 90% occur only once, and about 7% lies in the top ten. The material sequenced was peripheral blood, taken 28 days after the second AZD1222 dose. The receptors come from an adult who received the AZD1222 COVID-19 vaccine.

V is TRBV19 and J is TRBJ2-1, with 7 bases matching TRBD1. Per germline, CDR1 LNHDA and CDR2 SQIVND (reference sequence). The V gene end was trimmed by 5 bases and the J gene end by 6 bases; junction bases not matched to a gene: 7. The CDR3 totals 14 residues. The CDR3 is CASSPRTGSNEQFF. Here the CDR3 DNA reads TGTGCCAGTAGTCCGAGGACAGGAAGCAATGAGCAGTTCTTC.

V usage is TRBV11-2 and J usage is TRBJ2-1; TRBD2 is a possible D gene (6 bases). CDR3 length: 14 residues. V lost 10 bases and J lost 4, with 17 bases in between. From germline, CDR1 is SGHAT and CDR2 FQNNGV. The chain's CDR3 is CATQKGTGYNEQFF. CDR3 in DNA: TGTGCCACCCAGAAGGGGACTGGATACAATGAGCAGTTCTTC.

The CDR3 protein is CSVEGASSYNEQFF. The DNA of the CDR3 is TGCAGCGTTGAAGGGGCGAGCTCCTACAATGAGCAGTTCTTC. The chain is built from TRBV29-1 and TRBJ2-1; D not certain. V was pared by 1 base and J by 0 bases, with 7 bases between. CDR3 length equals 14 residues. Germline V gene data show CDR1 as SQVTM and CDR2 as ANQGSEA.

The chain couples TRBV10-1 to TRBJ2-1; 8 positions agree with TRBD2. This CDR3 is 14 amino acids long. J lost 8 bases, V lost 0 bases, and 3 bases had no gene match. The germline CDR1 and CDR2 sequences are WNHNN and SYGVQD (reference sequence). In nucleotides, the CDR3 is TGCGCCAGCAGTGAGTCAAGCGGGAGCTATGAGCAGTTCTTC. Protein sequence: CASSESSGSYEQFF.

J is TRBJ1-5 and V is TRBV6-5; TRBD1 might be the D (6 bases). CDR1 and CDR2 from the germline V gene are MNHEY and SVGAGI. CDR3 length equals 15 residues. V was shortened by 8 bases and J by 3 bases, with 17 bases between the two germline ends. The CDR3 DNA is TGTGCCAGCCAAATTAGGGGGGAGCCCAATCAGCCCCAGCATTTT. Amino acids: CASQIRGEPNQPQHF.

This chain connects TRBV7-9 to TRBJ2-1; D remains unclear. Per germline, CDR1 SEHNR and CDR2 FQNEAQ (reference sequence). The ends were cut back, 5 bases at V and 0 bases at J, with 11 bases in the middle. The CDR3 covers 15 residues. The CDR3 DNA sequence: TGTGCCAGCAGCCCTAGAGTCAGCTCCTACAATGAGCAGTTCTTC. Residues: CASSPRVSSYNEQFF.

The chain joins TRBV6-6 to TRBJ2-2, with 10 bases fitting TRBD2. J was trimmed by 2 bases and V by 4 bases; bases with no gene match: 4. CDR3 length: 16 amino acids. Per germline, CDR1 MNHNY and CDR2 SVGAGI (reference sequence). CDR3 protein: CASSLGLAENTGELFF. The CDR3 nucleotides are TGTGCCAGCAGTTTAGGACTAGCGGAAAACACCGGGGAGCTGTTTTTT.

J is TRBJ2-7 and V is TRBV7-9; TRBD1 matches 8 bases. This CDR3 comprises 14 residues. Germline CDR1 is SEHNR and CDR2 is FQNEAQ (reference sequence). Losses at the gene ends were 0 bases for V and 2 bases for J; bases not matched to a gene: 0. The DNA for the CDR3 is TGTGCCAGCAGCTTAGCGGACAGGGCCTACGAGCAGTACTTC. It codes for CASSLADRAYEQYF.

The rearrangement joins TRBV18 to TRBJ2-2; D gene ambiguous. Trimming left V 2 bases short and J 5 bases short, with 12 bases between. CDR1 and CDR2 from the germline V gene are KGHSH and LQKENI. CDR3 size: 15 residues. The CDR3 nucleotides read TGTGCCAGCTCACCATTCGGCCCACCGACCGGGGAGCTGTTTTTT. This encodes CASSPFGPPTGELFF.

V usage is TRBV6-6 and J usage is TRBJ2-7; 7 bases agree with TRBD1. V trimming: 7 bases; J trimming: 4 bases; junction bases outside the gene matches: 10. CDR1 is MNHNY and CDR2 is SVGAGI in the germline V gene (reference sequence). This CDR3 spans 14 amino acids. The CDR3 loop reads CASIGQAAYYEQYF. In DNA, the CDR3 is TGTGCCAGCATTGGACAGGCCGCCTATTACGAGCAGTACTTC.

The V call is TRBV3-1 (or the pseudogene TRBV3-2), the J call TRBJ2-6, with D maybe TRBD1 (6 bases). Trimming pared 4 bases from V and 2 bases from J, leaving 9 bases between. Per germline, CDR1 LGHDT and CDR2 YNNKEL (reference sequence). This CDR3 is built from 15 residues. The CDR3 DNA sequence: TGTGCCAGCAGCCCCAACAGGGCTGGGGCCAACGTCCTGACTTTC. It encodes CASSPNRAGANVLTF.

This clone was counted once. The J gene is TRBJ2-4, the V gene TRBV10-3; TRBD2 aligns across 8 bases. J gave up 3 bases and V 5 bases, and 6 bases lay outside the gene matches. Germline V gives CDR1 ENHRY, CDR2 SYGVKD. This CDR3 has 15 residues. For the CDR3, the DNA is TGTGCCATCAGTCCCCGGACTAGCAACAAAAACATTCAGTACTTC. Amino acids: CAISPRTSNKNIQYF.

This chain joins TRBV2 and TRBJ2-1, with a weak D call TRBD2 (6 bases). Germline CDR1 is SNHLY and CDR2 is FYNNEI. The ends were cut back, 2 bases at V and 8 bases at J, with 16 bases in the middle. The CDR3 contains 15 residues. The CDR3 sequence is CASSETLALWDEQFF. CDR3 DNA: TGTGCCAGCAGTGAAACTCTAGCGCTGTGGGATGAGCAGTTCTTC.

The rearrangement links TRBV18 to TRBJ1-5; D is possibly TRBD1 (6 bases). The CDR3 is 16 residues long. With 3 bases removed from V and 0 bases from J, the gap between germline ends came to 12 bases. Per the germline V gene, CDR1 is KGHSH and CDR2 is LQKENI. CDR3 loop: CASSPDRPYSNQPQHF. The CDR3 region has the DNA TGTGCCAGCTCACCTGACAGGCCGTATAGCAATCAGCCCCAGCATTTT.

Note on this clone: The same CDR3 also results from other DNA sequences found in this sample. The chain employs TRBV27 and TRBJ2-1; D is possibly TRBD2 (6 bases). The CDR3 spans 12 residues. Germline V gives CDR1 MNHEY, CDR2 SMNVEV (reference sequence). Trimming cost V 2 bases and J 7 bases, with 6 bases left between them. This CDR3 is CASSLSGNEQFF. In DNA, the CDR3 is TGTGCCAGCAGTTTAAGCGGGAATGAGCAGTTCTTC.

This clone was observed a handful of times. The V call is TRBV28, the J call TRBJ2-4, with D tentatively TRBD1 or TRBD2 (7 bases each). The CDR3 length is 16 residues. V was shortened by 4 bases and J by 6 bases, with 19 bases between the two germline ends. The germline V gene encodes CDR1 MDHEN and CDR2 SYDVKM. CDR3 nucleotide sequence: TGTGCCAGCAGTTCGCCGACAGGGAGGGGGGGAAACATTCAGTACTTC. Residues: CASSSPTGRGGNIQYF. The full variable domain, in which reference TRBV28 and TRBJ2-4 provide the parts outside the CDR3, is DVKVTQSSRYLVKRTGEKVFLECVQDMDHENMFWYRQDPGLGLRLIYFSYDVKMKEKGDIPEGYSVSREKKERFSLILESASTNQTSMYLCASSSPTGRGGNIQYFGAGTRLSVL.

This chain uses TRBV9 with TRBJ2-3; D uncertain. V gave up 5 bases and J gave up 0 bases, with 13 bases separating them. Germline values: CDR1 SGDLS, CDR2 YYNGEE. This CDR3 region has 15 residues. The CDR3 region has the DNA TGTGCCAGCAGTGCTTTGGACGTTAGCACAGATACGCAGTATTTT. It specifies CASSALDVSTDTQYF. The full variable domain, completed using reference TRBV9 and TRBJ2-3, is DSGVTQTPKHLITATGQRVTLRCSPRSGDLSVYWYQQSLDQGLQFLIQYYNGEERAKGNILERFSAQQFPDLHSELNLSSLELGDSALYFCASSALDVSTDTQYFGPGTRLTVL.

The chain couples TRBV11-2 to TRBJ2-7, with TRBD2 matching over 7 bases. The V gene's germline CDR1 is SGHAT and CDR2 FQNNGV. With V trimmed by 3 bases and J by 7 bases, 15 bases remained unmatched. There are 16 residues in the CDR3. Here the CDR3 DNA reads TGTGCCAGCAGCTTCTTCGCGGGCGGGAGAAAGGGGGAGCAGTACTTC. Residues: CASSFFAGGRKGEQYF.

The sample holds one count of this clone. The V gene is TRBV29-1, the J gene TRBJ2-5, with unresolved D. CDR3 length: 14 amino acids. Germline V gene sequence: CDR1 SQVTM, CDR2 ANQGSEA. V lost 4 bases, J lost 2 bases, and 14 bases lay in between. In nucleotides, the CDR3 is TGCAGCGTTGCACGCAGGAGATTACAAGAGACCCAGTACTTC. Translated: CSVARRRLQETQYF.